Detailed here is one T cell receptor (beta chain). CDR3 length: 12 amino acids. Germline CDR1 reads SGHAT; CDR2 reads FQDESV (reference sequence). Trimming took 6 bases from V and 4 from J; bases not matched to a gene: 3. Libraries were prepared by immunoSEQ multiplex PCR; TCRdb keeps only in-frame clonotypes and omits some of them. The sample has 68,000 or so clones, about 93% seen once. The chain couples TRBV11-1 to TRBJ2-7; 7 bases agree with TRBD1. The clonotype comes from a man aged 35 to 55 with rheumatoid arthritis. What was sequenced was PBMCs. CDR3: CASRTQGYEQYF. DNA of the CDR3: TGTGCCAGCAGGACACAGGGGTACGAGCAGTACTTC.